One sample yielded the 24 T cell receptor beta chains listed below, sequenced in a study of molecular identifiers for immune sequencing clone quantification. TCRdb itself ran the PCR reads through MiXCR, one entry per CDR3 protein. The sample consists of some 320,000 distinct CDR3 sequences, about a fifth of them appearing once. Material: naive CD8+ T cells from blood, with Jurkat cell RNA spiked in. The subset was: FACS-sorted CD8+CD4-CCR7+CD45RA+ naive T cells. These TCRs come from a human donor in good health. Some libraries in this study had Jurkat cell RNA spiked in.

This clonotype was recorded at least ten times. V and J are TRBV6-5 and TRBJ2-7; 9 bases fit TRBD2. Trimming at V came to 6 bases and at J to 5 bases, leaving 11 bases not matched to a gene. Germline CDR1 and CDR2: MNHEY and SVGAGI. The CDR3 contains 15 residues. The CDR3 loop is CASRTGTSWSDEQYF. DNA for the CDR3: TGTGCCAGCAGAACAGGGACTAGCTGGTCCGACGAGCAGTACTTC.

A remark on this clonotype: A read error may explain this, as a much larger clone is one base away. The CDR3 bases are TGTGCCAGCAGCCTCGACGGGGAGCAGTACTTC. Amino acid sequence: CASSLDGEQYF. The rearrangement uses TRBV5-4 and TRBJ2-7; the D is unclear. This CDR3 has 11 residues. Germline V gene data show CDR1 as SGHNT and CDR2 as YYREEE (reference sequence). Trimming pared 4 bases from V and 7 bases from J, leaving 9 bases between. The full variable domain, completed using reference TRBV5-4 and TRBJ2-7, is ETGVTQSPTHLIKTRGQQVTLRCSSQSGHNTVSWYQQALGQGPQFIFQYYREEENGRGNFPPRFSGLQFPNYSSELNVNALELDDSALYLCASSLDGEQYFGPGTRLTVT.

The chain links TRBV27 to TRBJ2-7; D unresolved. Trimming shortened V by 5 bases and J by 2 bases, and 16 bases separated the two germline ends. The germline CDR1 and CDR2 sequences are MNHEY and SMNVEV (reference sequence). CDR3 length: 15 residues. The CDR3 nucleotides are TGTGCCAGCAGTAAAGACGGGCCGCCCGCCTACGAGCAGTACTTC. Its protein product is CASSKDGPPAYEQYF.

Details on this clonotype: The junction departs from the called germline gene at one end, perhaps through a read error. The DNA for the CDR3 is TGTGCCGGCAGCCAGCTGACAGGCGGGAACACTGAAGCTTTCTTT. This sequence encodes CAGSQLTGGNTEAFF. V gene TRBV14 combines with J gene TRBJ1-1; D might be TRBD1 (6 bases). The CDR3 covers 15 residues. Germline V gene lookup returns CDR1 SGHDN and CDR2 FVKESK.

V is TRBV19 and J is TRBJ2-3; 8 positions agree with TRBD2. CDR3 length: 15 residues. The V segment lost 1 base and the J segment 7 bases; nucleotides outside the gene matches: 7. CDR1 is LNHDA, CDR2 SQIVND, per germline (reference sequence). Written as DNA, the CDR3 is TGTGCCAGTAGTATAGCGAGCGGGAGAACAAATACGCAGTATTTT. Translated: CASSIASGRTNTQYF.

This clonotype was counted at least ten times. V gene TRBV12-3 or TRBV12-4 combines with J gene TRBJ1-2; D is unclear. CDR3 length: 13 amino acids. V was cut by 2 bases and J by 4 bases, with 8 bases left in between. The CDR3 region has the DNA TGTGCCAGCAGTTTATACAGCCCCTATGGCTACACCTTC. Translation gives CASSLYSPYGYTF.

CDR3 residues: CASSPTRDRVDTIYF. The DNA of the CDR3 is TGTGCCAGCAGCCCAACCCGGGACAGGGTGGACACCATATATTTT. This chain joins TRBV7-6 and TRBJ1-3; 9 nucleotides align to TRBD1. Germline V CDR1 and CDR2: SGHVS, FNYEAQ. V lost 5 bases, J lost 8 bases, and 10 bases stayed unmatched. This CDR3 is 15 amino acids long.

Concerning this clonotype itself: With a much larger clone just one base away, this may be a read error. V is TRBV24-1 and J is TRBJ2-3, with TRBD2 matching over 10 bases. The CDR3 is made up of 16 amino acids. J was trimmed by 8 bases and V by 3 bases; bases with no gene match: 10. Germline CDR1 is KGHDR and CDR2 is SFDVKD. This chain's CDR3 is CATSDRLAGHGGTQYF. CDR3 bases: TGTGCCACCAGTGATCGACTAGCGGGTCACGGGGGTACGCAGTATTTT.

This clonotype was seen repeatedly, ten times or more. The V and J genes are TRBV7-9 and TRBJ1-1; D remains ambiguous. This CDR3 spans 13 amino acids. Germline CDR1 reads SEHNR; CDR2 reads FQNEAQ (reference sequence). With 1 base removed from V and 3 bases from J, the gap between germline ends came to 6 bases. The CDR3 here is CASSLGLYTEAFF. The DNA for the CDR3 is TGTGCCAGCAGCTTAGGGTTGTACACTGAAGCTTTCTTT.

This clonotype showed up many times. The CDR3 loop reads CASKNWGEQYF. In nucleotides, the CDR3 is TGTGCCAGCAAGAACTGGGGGGAGCAGTACTTC. The chain recombines TRBV27 with TRBJ2-7; D tentatively reads TRBD1 or TRBD2 (5 bases each). Germline-derived CDR1 and CDR2 are MNHEY and SMNVEV (reference sequence). The V end was cut by 7 bases, the J end by 7 bases, with 11 bases between. The CDR3 extends over 11 amino acids.

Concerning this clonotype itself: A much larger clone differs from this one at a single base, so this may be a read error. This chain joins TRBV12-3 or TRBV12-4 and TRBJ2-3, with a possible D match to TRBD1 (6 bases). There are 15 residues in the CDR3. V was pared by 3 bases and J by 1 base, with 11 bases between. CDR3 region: CASSFEGVGTDTQYF. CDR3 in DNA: TGTGCCAGCAGTTTTGAGGGGGTCGGCACAGATACGCAGTATTTT.

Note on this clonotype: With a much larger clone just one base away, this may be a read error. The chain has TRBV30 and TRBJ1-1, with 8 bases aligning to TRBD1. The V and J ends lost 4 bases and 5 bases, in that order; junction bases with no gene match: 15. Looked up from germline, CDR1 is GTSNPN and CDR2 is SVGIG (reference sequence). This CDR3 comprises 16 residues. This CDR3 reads CAWTEGSGGTWTEAFF. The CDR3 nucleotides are TGTGCCTGGACTGAGGGCTCAGGGGGCACCTGGACTGAAGCTTTCTTT.

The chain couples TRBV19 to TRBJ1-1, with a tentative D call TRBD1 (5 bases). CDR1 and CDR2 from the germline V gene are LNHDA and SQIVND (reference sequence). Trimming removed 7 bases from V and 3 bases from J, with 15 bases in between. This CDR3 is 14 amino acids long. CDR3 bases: TGTGCCAGTACCTGGGGCTCCCCCGACACTGAAGCTTTCTTT. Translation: CASTWGSPDTEAFF.

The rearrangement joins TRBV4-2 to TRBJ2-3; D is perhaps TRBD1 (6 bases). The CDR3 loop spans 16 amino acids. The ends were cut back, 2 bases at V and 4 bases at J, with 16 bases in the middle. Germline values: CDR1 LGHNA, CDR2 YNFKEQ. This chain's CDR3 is CASSQRDTNPADTQYF. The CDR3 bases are TGTGCCAGCAGCCAAAGGGACACCAACCCAGCAGATACGCAGTATTTT.

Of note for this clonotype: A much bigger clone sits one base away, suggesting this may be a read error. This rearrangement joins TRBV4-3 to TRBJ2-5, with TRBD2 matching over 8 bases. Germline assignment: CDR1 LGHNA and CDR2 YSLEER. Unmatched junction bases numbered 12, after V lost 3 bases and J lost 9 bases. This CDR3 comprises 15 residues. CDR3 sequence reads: CASSHVAGNAEAQYF. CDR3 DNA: TGCGCCAGCAGCCACGTAGCGGGAAACGCGGAGGCCCAGTACTTC.

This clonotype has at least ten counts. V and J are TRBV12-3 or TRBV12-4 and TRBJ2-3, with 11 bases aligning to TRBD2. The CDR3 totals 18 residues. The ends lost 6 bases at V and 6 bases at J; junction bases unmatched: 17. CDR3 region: CASSLGPLAGETGDTQYF. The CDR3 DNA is TGTGCCAGCAGCCTAGGGCCACTAGCGGGGGAGACAGGCGATACGCAGTATTTT.

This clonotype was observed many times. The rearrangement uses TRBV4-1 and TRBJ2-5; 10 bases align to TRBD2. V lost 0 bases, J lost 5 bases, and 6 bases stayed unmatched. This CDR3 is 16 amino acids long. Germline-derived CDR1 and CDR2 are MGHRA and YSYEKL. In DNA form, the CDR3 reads TGCGCCAGCAGCCAAGAGCAGCGGGGGGGCCATGAGACCCAGTACTTC. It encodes CASSQEQRGGHETQYF.

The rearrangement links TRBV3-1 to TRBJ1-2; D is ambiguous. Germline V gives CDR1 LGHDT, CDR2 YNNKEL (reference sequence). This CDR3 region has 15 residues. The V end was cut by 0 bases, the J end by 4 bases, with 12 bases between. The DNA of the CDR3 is TGTGCCAGCAGCCAAGACGTTCTAGCGCTCTATGGCTACACCTTC. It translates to CASSQDVLALYGYTF.

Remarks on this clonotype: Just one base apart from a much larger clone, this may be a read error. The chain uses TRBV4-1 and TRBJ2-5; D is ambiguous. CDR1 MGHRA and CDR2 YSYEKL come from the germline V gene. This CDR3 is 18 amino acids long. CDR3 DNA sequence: TGCGCCAGCAGCCCATGGGTACAACCGGTGAACCCCCAAGCGACCCAGTACTTC. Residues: CASSPWVQPVNPQATQYF.

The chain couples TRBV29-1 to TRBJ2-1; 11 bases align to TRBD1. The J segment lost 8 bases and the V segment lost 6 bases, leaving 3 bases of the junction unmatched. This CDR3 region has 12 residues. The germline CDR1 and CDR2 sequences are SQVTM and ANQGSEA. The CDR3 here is CSVGTGGDEQFF. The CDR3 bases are TGCAGCGTCGGGACAGGGGGTGATGAGCAGTTCTTC.

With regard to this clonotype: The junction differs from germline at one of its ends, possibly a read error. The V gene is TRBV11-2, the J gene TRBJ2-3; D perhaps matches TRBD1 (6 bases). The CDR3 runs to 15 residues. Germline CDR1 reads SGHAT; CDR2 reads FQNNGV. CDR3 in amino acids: CASSIQGSYTGTQYF. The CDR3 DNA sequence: TGTGCCAGCAGCATTCAGGGGTCGTACACAGGTACGCAGTATTTT.

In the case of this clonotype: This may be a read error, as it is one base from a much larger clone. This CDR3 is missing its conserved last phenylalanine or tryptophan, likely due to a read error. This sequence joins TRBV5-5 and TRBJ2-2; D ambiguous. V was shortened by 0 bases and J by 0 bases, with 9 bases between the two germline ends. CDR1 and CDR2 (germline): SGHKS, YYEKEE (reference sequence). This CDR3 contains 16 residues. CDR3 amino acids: CASSLALTANTGELFL. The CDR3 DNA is TGTGCCAGCAGCTTGGCCCTCACTGCGAACACCGGGGAGCTGTTTCTT.

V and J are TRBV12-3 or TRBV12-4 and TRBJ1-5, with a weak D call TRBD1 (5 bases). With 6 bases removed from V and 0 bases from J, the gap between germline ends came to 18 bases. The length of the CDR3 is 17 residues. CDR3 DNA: TGTGCCAGCAGCATAGACGGGGGTCCTTATAGCAATCAGCCCCAGCATTTT. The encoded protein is CASSIDGGPYSNQPQHF.

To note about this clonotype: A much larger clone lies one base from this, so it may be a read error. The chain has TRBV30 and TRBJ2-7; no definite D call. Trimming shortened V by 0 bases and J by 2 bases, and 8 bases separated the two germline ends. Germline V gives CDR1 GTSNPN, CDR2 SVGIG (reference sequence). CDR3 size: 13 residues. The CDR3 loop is CAWSVGPPYEQYF. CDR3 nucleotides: TGTGCCTGGAGTGTAGGACCGCCCTACGAGCAGTACTTC.